This TCR beta chain was documented in a study of identical twins. Study-wide results and limits: Excess sharing between twins was weaker in beta out-of-frame sequences.

MiXCR, run by TCRdb on the 5' RACE reads, gives a single entry per CDR3 protein. The sample yields 400,000 to 550,000 distinct CDR3 sequences, around 20% seen once. Only healthy Caucasians were included as donors. Germline assignment: CDR1 SGHRS and CDR2 YFSETQ. V lost 9 bases to trimming and J lost 3 bases, with 15 bases between them. This CDR3 comprises 13 residues. A few counts support this clonotype. Its cognate antigen is unknown. The data also belong to a second study, concerning T cells expressing NK-cell markers. From that paper: Source material for TCR beta repertoires consisted of sorted CD3+CD56+NKG2C+, CD3+CD56+NKG2C- and CD3+CD56-NKG2C+ T cells. Top CD8+ clonotypes included the dominant CD3+CD56+NKG2C+ clonotypes in six donors.

Sequencing input: CD4+ T cells sorted from blood. The sequence was collected from a woman younger than 30 in good health. The chain recombines TRBV5-1 with TRBJ1-2; tentative D call: TRBD1 (5 bases). The CDR3 DNA reads as TGCGCCACCAACCCGGGGGGAGACTATGGCTACACCTTC. Encoded protein: CATNPGGDYGYTF. The full variable domain, completed using reference TRBV5-1 and TRBJ1-2, is KAGVTQTPRYLIKTRGQQVTLSCSPISGHRSVSWYQQTPGQGLQFLFEYFSETQRNKGNFPGRFSGRQFSNSRSEMNVSTLELGDSALYLCATNPGGDYGYTFGSGTRLTVV.